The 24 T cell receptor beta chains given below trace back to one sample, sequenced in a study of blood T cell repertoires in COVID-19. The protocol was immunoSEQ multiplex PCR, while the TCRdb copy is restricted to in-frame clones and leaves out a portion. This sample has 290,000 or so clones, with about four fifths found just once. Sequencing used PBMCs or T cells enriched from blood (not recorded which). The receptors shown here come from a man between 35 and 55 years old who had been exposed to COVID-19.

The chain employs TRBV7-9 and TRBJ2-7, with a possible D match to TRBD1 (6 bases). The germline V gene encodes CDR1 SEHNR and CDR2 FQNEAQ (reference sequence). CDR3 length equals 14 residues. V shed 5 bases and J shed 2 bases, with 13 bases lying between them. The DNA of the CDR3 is TGTGCCAGCAGCCCCGGGACAAGAACCTACGAGCAGTACTTC. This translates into CASSPGTRTYEQYF.

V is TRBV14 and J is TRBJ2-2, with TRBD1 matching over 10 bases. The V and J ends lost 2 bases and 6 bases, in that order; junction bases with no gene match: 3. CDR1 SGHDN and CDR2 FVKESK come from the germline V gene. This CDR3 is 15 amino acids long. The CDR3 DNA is TGTGCCAGCAGCCAAATTGGGACAGGGGCCGGGGAGCTGTTTTTT. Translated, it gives CASSQIGTGAGELFF.

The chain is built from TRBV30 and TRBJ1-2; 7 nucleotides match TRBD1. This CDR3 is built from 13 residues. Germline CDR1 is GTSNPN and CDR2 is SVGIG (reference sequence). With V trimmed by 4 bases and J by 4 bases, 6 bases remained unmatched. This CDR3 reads CAWKLAGGYGYTF. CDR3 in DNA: TGTGCCTGGAAATTGGCAGGGGGCTATGGCTACACCTTC.

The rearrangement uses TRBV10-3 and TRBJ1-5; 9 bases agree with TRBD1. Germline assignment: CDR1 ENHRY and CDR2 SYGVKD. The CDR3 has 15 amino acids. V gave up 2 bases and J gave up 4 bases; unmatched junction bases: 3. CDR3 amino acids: CAISEGQGRNQPQHF. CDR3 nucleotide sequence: TGTGCCATCAGTGAGGGACAGGGGAGGAATCAGCCCCAGCATTTT.

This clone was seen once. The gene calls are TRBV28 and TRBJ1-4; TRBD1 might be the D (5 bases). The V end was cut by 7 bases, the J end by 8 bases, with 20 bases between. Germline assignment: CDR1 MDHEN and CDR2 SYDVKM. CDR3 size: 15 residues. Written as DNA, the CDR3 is TGTGCCAGCACCCTCCCCACGGGGGTGGGAGAAAAACTGTTTTTT. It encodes CASTLPTGVGEKLFF.

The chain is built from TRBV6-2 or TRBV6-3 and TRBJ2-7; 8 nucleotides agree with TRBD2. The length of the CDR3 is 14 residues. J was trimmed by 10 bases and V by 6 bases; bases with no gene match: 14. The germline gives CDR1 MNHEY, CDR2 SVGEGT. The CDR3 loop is CASSPQVISGAQYF. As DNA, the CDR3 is TGTGCCAGCAGCCCCCAGGTTATTAGCGGGGCACAGTACTTC.

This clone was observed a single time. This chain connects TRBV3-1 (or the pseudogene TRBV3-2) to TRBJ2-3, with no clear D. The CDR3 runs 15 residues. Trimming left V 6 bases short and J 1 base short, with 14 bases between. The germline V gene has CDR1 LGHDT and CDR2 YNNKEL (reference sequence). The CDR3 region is CASSSVTGGTDTQYF. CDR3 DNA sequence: TGTGCCAGCAGTTCGGTGACTGGCGGCACAGATACGCAGTATTTT.

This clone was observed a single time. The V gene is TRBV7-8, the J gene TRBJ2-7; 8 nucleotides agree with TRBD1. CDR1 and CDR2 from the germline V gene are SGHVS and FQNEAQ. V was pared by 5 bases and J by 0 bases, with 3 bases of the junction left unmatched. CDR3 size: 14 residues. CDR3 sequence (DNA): TGTGCCAGCAGCCCCCAGGGGGCCTCCTACGAGCAGTACTTC. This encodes CASSPQGASYEQYF.

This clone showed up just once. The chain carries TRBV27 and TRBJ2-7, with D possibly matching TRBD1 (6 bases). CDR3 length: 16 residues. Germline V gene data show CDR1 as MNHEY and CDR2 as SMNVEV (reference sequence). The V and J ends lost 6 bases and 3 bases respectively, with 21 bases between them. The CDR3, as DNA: TGTGCCAGCAGCAAGGGCACAGGGAAGATAGGCTACGAGCAGTACTTC. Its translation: CASSKGTGKIGYEQYF.

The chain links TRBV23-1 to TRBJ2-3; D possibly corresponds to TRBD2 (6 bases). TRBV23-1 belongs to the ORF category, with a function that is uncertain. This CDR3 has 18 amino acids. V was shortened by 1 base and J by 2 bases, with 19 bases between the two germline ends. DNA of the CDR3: TGCGCCAGCAGTCAATGTGTCCCGGCGGGGCTGAACACAGATACGCAGTATTTT. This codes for CASSQCVPAGLNTDTQYF.

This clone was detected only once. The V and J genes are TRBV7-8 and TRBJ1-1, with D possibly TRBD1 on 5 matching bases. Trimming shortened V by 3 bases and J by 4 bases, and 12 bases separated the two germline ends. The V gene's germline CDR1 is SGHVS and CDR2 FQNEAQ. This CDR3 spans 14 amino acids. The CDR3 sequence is CASSFQPGGTEAFF. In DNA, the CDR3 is TGTGCCAGCAGCTTTCAGCCGGGGGGCACTGAAGCTTTCTTT.

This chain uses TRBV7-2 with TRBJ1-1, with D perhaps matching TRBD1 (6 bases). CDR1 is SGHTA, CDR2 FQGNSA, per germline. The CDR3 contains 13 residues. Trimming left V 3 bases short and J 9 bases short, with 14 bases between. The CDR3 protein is CASSFGRGTQAFF. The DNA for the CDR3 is TGTGCCAGCAGCTTTGGCAGGGGAACTCAAGCTTTCTTT.

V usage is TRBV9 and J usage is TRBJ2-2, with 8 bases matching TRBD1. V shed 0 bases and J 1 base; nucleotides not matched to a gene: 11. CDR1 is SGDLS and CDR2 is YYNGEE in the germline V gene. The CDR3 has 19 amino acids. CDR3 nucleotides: TGTGCCAGCAGCGTAGAAAACTGGGGGACAGGCGGGAACACCGGGGAGCTGTTTTTT. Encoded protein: CASSVENWGTGGNTGELFF.

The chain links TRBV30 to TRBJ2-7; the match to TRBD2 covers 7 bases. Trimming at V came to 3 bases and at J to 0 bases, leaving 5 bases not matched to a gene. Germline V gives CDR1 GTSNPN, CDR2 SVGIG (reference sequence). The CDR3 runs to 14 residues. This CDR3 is CAWRRRGSSYEQYF. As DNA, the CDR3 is TGTGCCTGGAGGAGGCGCGGGAGCTCCTACGAGCAGTACTTC.

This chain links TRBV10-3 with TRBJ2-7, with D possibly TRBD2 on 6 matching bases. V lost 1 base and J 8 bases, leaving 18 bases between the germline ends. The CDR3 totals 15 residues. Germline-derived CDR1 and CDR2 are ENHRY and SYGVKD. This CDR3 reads CAISEFTGLEAQQYF. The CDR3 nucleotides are TGTGCCATCAGTGAGTTCACGGGACTCGAAGCGCAGCAGTACTTC.

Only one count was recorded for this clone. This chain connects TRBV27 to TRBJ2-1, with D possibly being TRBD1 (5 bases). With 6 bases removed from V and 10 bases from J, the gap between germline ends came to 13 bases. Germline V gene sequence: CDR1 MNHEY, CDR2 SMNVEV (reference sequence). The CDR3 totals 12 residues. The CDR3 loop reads CASSQGRMEQFF. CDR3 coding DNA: TGTGCCAGCAGCCAGGGCCGGATGGAGCAGTTCTTC.

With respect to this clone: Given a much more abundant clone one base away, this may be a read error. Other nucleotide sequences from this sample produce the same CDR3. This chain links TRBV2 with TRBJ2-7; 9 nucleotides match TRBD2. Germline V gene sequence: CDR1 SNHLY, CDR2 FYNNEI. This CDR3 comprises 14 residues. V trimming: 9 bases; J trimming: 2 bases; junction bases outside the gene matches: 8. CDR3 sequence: CASSPSGRTYEQYF. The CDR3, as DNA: TGTGCCAGTAGCCCCAGCGGGAGGACCTACGAGCAGTACTTC.

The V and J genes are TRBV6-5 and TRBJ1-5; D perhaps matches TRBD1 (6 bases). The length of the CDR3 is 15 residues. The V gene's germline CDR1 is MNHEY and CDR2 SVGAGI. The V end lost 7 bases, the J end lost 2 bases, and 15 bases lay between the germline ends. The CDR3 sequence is CASNLQGRGNQPQHF. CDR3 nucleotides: TGTGCCAGCAACCTACAGGGTCGGGGCAATCAGCCCCAGCATTTT.

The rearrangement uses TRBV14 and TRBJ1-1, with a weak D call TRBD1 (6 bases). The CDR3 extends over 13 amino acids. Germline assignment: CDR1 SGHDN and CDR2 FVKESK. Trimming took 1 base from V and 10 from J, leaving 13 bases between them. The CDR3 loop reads CASSQVPTTGAFF. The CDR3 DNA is TGTGCCAGCAGCCAAGTCCCTACGACAGGAGCTTTCTTT.

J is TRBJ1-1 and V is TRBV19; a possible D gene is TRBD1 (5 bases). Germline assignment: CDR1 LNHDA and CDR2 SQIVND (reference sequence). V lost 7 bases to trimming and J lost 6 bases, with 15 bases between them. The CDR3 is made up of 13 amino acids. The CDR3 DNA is TGTGCCAGTAAAGGGGTCTCAGCCCCTGAAGCTTTCTTT. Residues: CASKGVSAPEAFF. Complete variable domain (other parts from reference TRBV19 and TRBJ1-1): DGGITQSPKYLFRKEGQNVTLSCEQNLNHDAMYWYRQDPGQGLRLIYYSQIVNDFQKGDIAEGYSVSREKKESFPLTVTSAQKNPTAFYLCASKGVSAPEAFFGQGTRLTVV.

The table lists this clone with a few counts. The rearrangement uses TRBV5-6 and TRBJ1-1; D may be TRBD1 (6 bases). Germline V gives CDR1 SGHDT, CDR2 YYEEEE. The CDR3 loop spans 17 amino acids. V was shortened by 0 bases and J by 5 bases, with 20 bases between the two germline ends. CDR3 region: CASSLGLTDRGATEAFF. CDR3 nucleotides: TGTGCCAGCAGCTTGGGCCTGACAGATCGGGGGGCGACTGAAGCTTTCTTT.

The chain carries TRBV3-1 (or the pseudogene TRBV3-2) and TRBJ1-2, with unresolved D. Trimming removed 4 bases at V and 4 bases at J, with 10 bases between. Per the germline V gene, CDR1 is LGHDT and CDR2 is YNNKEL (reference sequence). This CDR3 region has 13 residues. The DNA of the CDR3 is TGTGCCAGCAGCCGACTCTCTGGCTATGGCTACACCTTC. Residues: CASSRLSGYGYTF.

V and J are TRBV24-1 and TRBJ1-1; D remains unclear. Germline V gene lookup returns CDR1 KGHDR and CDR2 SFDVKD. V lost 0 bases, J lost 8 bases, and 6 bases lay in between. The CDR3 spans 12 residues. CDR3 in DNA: TGTGCCACCAGTGATTTGACGGGGGAAGCTTTCTTT. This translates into CATSDLTGEAFF.

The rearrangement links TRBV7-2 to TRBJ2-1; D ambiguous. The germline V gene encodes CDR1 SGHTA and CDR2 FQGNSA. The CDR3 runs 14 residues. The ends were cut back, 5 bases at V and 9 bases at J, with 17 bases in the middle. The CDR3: CASSAQPNLGEQFF. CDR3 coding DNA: TGTGCCAGCAGCGCGCAACCAAACCTAGGTGAGCAGTTCTTC.